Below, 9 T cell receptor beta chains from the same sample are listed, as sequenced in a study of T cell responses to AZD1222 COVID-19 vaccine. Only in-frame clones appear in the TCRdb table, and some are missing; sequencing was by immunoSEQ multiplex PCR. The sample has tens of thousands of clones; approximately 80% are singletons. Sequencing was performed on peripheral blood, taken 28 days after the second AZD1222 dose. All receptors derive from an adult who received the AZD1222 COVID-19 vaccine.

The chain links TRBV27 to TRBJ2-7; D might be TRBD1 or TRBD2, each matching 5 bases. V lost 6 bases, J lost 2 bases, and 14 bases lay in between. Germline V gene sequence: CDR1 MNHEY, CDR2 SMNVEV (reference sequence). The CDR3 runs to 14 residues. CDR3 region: CASSRSGPPYEQYF. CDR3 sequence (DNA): TGTGCCAGCAGCCGCTCGGGGCCACCCTACGAGCAGTACTTC.

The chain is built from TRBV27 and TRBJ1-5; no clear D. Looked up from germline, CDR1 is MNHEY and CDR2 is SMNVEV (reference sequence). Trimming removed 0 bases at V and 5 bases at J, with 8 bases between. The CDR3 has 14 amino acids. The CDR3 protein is CASSLSSGDQPQHF. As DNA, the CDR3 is TGTGCCAGCAGTTTATCGTCAGGCGATCAGCCCCAGCATTTT.

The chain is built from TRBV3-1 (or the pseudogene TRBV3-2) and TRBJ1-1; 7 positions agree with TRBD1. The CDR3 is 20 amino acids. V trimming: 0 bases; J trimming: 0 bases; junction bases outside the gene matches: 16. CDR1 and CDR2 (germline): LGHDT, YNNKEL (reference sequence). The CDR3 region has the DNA TGTGCCAGCAGCCAAGATGACTTCCGCGACAGGGTCGTCGTGAACACTGAAGCTTTCTTT. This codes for CASSQDDFRDRVVVNTEAFF.

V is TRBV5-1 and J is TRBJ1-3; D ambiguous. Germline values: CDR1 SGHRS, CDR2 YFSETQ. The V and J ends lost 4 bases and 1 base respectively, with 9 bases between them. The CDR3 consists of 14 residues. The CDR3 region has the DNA TGCGCCAGCAGCCAGGACGGATCTGGAAACACCATATATTTT. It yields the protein CASSQDGSGNTIYF.

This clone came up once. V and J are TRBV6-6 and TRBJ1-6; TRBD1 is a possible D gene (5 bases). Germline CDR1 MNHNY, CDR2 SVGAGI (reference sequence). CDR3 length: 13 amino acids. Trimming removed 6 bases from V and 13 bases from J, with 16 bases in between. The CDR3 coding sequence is TGTGCCAGCAGGCCCGGGGCCTTAGAGCCCCTCCACTTT. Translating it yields CASRPGALEPLHF.

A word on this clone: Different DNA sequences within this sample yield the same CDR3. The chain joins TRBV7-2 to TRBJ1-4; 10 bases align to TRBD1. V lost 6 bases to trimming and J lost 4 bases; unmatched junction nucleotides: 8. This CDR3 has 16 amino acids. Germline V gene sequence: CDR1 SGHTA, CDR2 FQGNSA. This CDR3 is CASSLTGGLGNEKLFF. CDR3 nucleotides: TGTGCCAGCAGTTTGACAGGGGGCTTAGGTAATGAAAAACTGTTTTTT.

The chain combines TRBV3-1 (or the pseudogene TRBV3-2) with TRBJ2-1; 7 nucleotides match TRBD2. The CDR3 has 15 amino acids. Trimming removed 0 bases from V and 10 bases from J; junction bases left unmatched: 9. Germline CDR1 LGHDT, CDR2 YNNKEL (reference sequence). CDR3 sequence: CASSQDSASGGEQFF. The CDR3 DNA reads TGTGCCAGCAGCCAAGATTCGGCTAGCGGTGGAGAGCAGTTCTTC.

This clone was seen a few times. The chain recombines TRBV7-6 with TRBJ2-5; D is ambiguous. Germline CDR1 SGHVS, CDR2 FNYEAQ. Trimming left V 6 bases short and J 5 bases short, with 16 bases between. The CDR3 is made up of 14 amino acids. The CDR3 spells CASSSPSGGETQYF. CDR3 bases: TGTGCCAGCAGTTCCCCGTCTGGTGGGGAGACCCAGTACTTC.

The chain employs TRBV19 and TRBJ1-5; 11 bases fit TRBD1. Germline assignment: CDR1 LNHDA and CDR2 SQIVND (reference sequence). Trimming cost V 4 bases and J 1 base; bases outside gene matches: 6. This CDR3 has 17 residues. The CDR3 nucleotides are TGTGCCAGTAGTAAGGGGACAGGGGGGATGAGCAATCAGCCCCAGCATTTT. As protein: CASSKGTGGMSNQPQHF.